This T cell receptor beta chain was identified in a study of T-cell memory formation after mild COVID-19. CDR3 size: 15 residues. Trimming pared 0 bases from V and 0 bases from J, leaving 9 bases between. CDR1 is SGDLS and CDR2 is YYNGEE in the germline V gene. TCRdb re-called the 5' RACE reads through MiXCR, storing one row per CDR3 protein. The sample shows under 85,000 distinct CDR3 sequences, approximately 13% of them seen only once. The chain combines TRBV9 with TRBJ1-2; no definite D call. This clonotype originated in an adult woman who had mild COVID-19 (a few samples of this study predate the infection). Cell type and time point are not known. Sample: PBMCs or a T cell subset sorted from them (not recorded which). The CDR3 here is CASSVDHTANYGYTF. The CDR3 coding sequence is TGTGCCAGCAGCGTAGATCATACTGCTAACTATGGCTACACCTTC.